Below, 32 T cell receptor beta chains from the same sample are listed, as sequenced in a study of cytomegalovirus exposure and HLA in healthy donors. The PCR employed 60 Vbeta primers together with 13 Jbeta primers. Sequencing was performed with immunoSEQ multiplex PCR; in TCRdb, only in-frame clones are kept and a portion is missing. The profile shows 110,000 to 150,000 clones, around 78% of them singletons. The sample comprised PBMCs. These receptors all stem from a woman younger than 30 in good health and CMV-seropositive.

This clone was counted only a few times. The chain combines TRBV7-2 with TRBJ2-3; 9 bases map to TRBD1. This CDR3 region has 14 residues. Germline loops: CDR1 SGHTA, CDR2 FQGNSA. Trimming at V came to 3 bases and at J to 11 bases, leaving 9 bases not matched to a gene. DNA of the CDR3: TGTGCCAGCAGCTTGAACCGGGACAGGGAAAGGCAGTATTTT. Amino acid sequence: CASSLNRDRERQYF.

The CDR3 nucleotides are TGTGCCTGGAGTGTACTCCCCCGGGACAGGGCCTACGAGCAGTACTTC. Its protein product is CAWSVLPRDRAYEQYF. The V gene is TRBV30, the J gene TRBJ2-7, with TRBD1 matching 9 bases. Germline V CDR1 and CDR2: GTSNPN, SVGIG (reference sequence). This CDR3 has 16 amino acids. The ends lost 0 bases at V and 2 bases at J; junction bases unmatched: 8.

V usage is TRBV15 and J usage is TRBJ2-7; 9 nucleotides match TRBD1. Germline CDR1 is LNHNV and CDR2 is YYDKDF (reference sequence). The J segment lost 0 bases and the V segment lost 6 bases, leaving 15 bases of the junction unmatched. The CDR3 is 18 amino acids. This CDR3 is CATSPDRGDPGSSYEQYF. As DNA, the CDR3 is TGTGCCACCAGTCCAGACAGGGGGGATCCTGGGAGCTCCTACGAGCAGTACTTC.

This clone was detected once. The rearrangement links TRBV28 to TRBJ2-1; 10 bases line up with TRBD1. Germline trimming cut 8 bases from V and 7 bases from J; bases unmatched to any gene: 14. CDR1 is MDHEN, CDR2 SYDVKM, per germline. CDR3 length: 16 amino acids. For the CDR3, the DNA is TGTGCCAGCGTGACCCCCGGGACAGGGGTCAGGAATGAGCAGTTCTTC. This codes for CASVTPGTGVRNEQFF. Drawing the rest from reference TRBV28 and TRBJ2-1, the complete variable domain is DVKVTQSSRYLVKRTGEKVFLECVQDMDHENMFWYRQDPGLGLRLIYFSYDVKMKEKGDIPEGYSVSREKKERFSLILESASTNQTSMYLCASVTPGTGVRNEQFFGPGTRLTVL.

The count of this clone is one. The chain combines TRBV2 with TRBJ1-2, with D possibly TRBD1 on 5 matching bases. V dropped 8 bases and J dropped 8 bases, with 18 bases sitting between them. The CDR3 is made up of 13 amino acids. Germline values: CDR1 SNHLY, CDR2 FYNNEI. CDR3 protein: CASPRRGTGGYTF. In DNA form, the CDR3 reads TGTGCCAGCCCTAGGAGAGGGACTGGCGGCTACACCTTC.

This clone was detected only a few times. At one of its ends the junction is not consistent with the germline gene, which may arise from a read error. CDR3 residues: CSSSFKTALLNYGYTF. The CDR3 DNA reads as TGTTCCAGCAGCTTTAAAACAGCCCTCCTTAACTATGGCTACACCTTC. The genes are TRBV7-9 and TRBJ1-2, with D unresolved. Germline V gives CDR1 SEHNR, CDR2 FQNEAQ (reference sequence). This CDR3 has 16 residues.

The rearrangement links TRBV4-3 to TRBJ2-3; a weak D match, TRBD2 (6 bases). Germline V gene lookup returns CDR1 LGHNA and CDR2 YSLEER. CDR3 length: 16 amino acids. Trimming removed 4 bases at V and 0 bases at J, with 14 bases between. The CDR3 DNA reads as TGCGCCAGCAGCCGAGCGGCGGGGCCTAGCACAGATACGCAGTATTTT. Its protein product is CASSRAAGPSTDTQYF.

This sequence joins TRBV19 and TRBJ1-5; 7 positions match TRBD1. This CDR3 region has 14 residues. Germline-derived CDR1 and CDR2 are LNHDA and SQIVND (reference sequence). V shed 2 bases, J shed 7 bases, and the junction held 5 bases outside the gene matches. The DNA for the CDR3 is TGTGCCAGTAGTATACGACAGGGTGGCCAGCCCCAGCATTTT. This sequence encodes CASSIRQGGQPQHF. The variable domain in full, completed from reference TRBV19 and TRBJ1-5, reads DGGITQSPKYLFRKEGQNVTLSCEQNLNHDAMYWYRQDPGQGLRLIYYSQIVNDFQKGDIAEGYSVSREKKESFPLTVTSAQKNPTAFYLCASSIRQGGQPQHFGDGTRLSIL.

This clone has only a few counts. The V and J genes are TRBV6-1 and TRBJ2-5, with TRBD2 matching 14 bases. The germline V gene encodes CDR1 MNHNS and CDR2 SASEGT. The V segment lost 4 bases and the J segment 2 bases; nucleotides outside the gene matches: 0. CDR3 size: 15 residues. CDR3 sequence reads: CASSGLAGGQETQYF. The CDR3 region has the DNA TGTGCCAGCAGTGGACTAGCGGGGGGGCAAGAGACCCAGTACTTC.

The count of this clone is one. The chain has TRBV11-2 and TRBJ2-7; 7 nucleotides match TRBD1. V shed 5 bases and J 3 bases; nucleotides not matched to a gene: 1. The CDR3 sequence is 12 residues long. The germline V gene encodes CDR1 SGHAT and CDR2 FQNNGV. DNA for the CDR3: TGTGCCAGCAGCAGACAGGGCTACGAGCAGTACTTC. Its protein is CASSRQGYEQYF.

This clone was recorded a few times. V usage is TRBV28 and J usage is TRBJ2-3; D remains unclear. Germline V gives CDR1 MDHEN, CDR2 SYDVKM. This CDR3 contains 13 residues. The ends were cut back, 5 bases at V and 0 bases at J, with 6 bases in the middle. CDR3 amino acids: CASSPSSTDTQYF. CDR3 bases: TGTGCCAGCAGTCCGTCGAGCACAGATACGCAGTATTTT.

This chain joins TRBV6-5 and TRBJ2-7, with 9 bases aligning to TRBD1. This CDR3 is built from 14 residues. The germline V gene has CDR1 MNHEY and CDR2 SVGAGI. Trimming cost V 6 bases and J 7 bases; bases outside gene matches: 10. The CDR3 spells CASSTRDRVYEQYF. The CDR3 DNA reads as TGTGCCAGCAGCACCCGGGACAGGGTGTATGAGCAGTACTTC.

This clone was recorded only once. The chain has TRBV28 and TRBJ1-2; D is possibly TRBD1 (6 bases). Trimming left V 2 bases short and J 0 bases short, with 10 bases between. Germline CDR1 reads MDHEN; CDR2 reads SYDVKM. This CDR3 spans 15 amino acids. DNA of the CDR3: TGTGCCAGCAGTTTACAGGGGAAAACTAACTATGGCTACACCTTC. This translates into CASSLQGKTNYGYTF.

V gene TRBV6-6 combines with J gene TRBJ1-1; D remains ambiguous. There are 13 residues in the CDR3. V dropped 5 bases and J dropped 0 bases, with 7 bases sitting between them. CDR1 and CDR2 from the germline V gene are MNHNY and SVGAGI (reference sequence). The CDR3: CASSPVMNTEAFF. The CDR3 coding sequence is TGTGCCAGCAGTCCGGTTATGAACACTGAAGCTTTCTTT.

The count of this clone is one. The CDR3 is CSVAGGLAGGRETQYF. CDR3 DNA sequence: TGCAGCGTCGCGGGGGGACTAGCGGGGGGCAGGGAGACCCAGTACTTC. J is TRBJ2-5 and V is TRBV29-1, with 15 bases matching TRBD2. The CDR3 consists of 16 residues. The germline V gene encodes CDR1 SQVTM and CDR2 ANQGSEA. The V gene end was trimmed by 6 bases and the J gene end by 5 bases; junction bases not matched to a gene: 10.

This clone was seen a few times. The chain combines TRBV5-1 with TRBJ2-1; 9 positions match TRBD1. CDR3 size: 14 residues. Losses at the gene ends were 4 bases for V and 9 bases for J; bases not matched to a gene: 8. The germline V gene has CDR1 SGHRS and CDR2 YFSETQ. CDR3 sequence: CASSGGTGSIEQFF. CDR3 nucleotides: TGCGCCAGCAGCGGGGGGACAGGGTCTATTGAGCAGTTCTTC. The full variable domain, with the rest looked up from reference TRBV5-1 and TRBJ2-1, is KAGVTQTPRYLIKTRGQQVTLSCSPISGHRSVSWYQQTPGQGLQFLFEYFSETQRNKGNFPGRFSGRQFSNSRSEMNVSTLELGDSALYLCASSGGTGSIEQFFGPGTRLTVL.

CDR3 sequence reads: CASSPWGDSLKYF. The CDR3 DNA reads as TGTGCCAGCAGCCCCTGGGGGGACAGCTTAAAGTATTTT. The chain joins TRBV6-1 to TRBJ2-3; a weak D match, TRBD1 (7 bases). V lost 6 bases, J lost 13 bases, and 20 bases lay in between. The CDR3 consists of 13 residues. Germline assignment: CDR1 MNHNS and CDR2 SASEGT.

This clone was found once. The CDR3 region has the DNA TGTGCCAGTAGGGCGACAGGGGGCACCGGGGAGCTGTTTTTT. Residues: CASRATGGTGELFF. The chain couples TRBV19 to TRBJ2-2; 9 positions agree with TRBD1. J lost 4 bases, V lost 6 bases, and 3 bases had no gene match. The CDR3 contains 14 residues. CDR1 and CDR2 from the germline V gene are LNHDA and SQIVND (reference sequence).

For the CDR3, the DNA is TGCGCCAGCAGCTTGGCCGGGACTAGCGGGGGCGAGCAGTACTTC. Residues: CASSLAGTSGGEQYF. This rearrangement joins TRBV5-1 to TRBJ2-7; TRBD2 matches at 14 bases. The CDR3 has 15 residues. CDR1 SGHRS and CDR2 YFSETQ come from the germline V gene. V gave up 0 bases and J gave up 6 bases; unmatched junction bases: 2.

This clone was seen a few times. The rearrangement uses TRBV30 and TRBJ1-4, with D possibly matching TRBD1 (6 bases). In germline, CDR1 is GTSNPN, CDR2 SVGIG (reference sequence). The CDR3 has 16 residues. V lost 0 bases, J lost 3 bases, and 14 bases lay in between. CDR3: CAWSVGLTGANEKLFF. The CDR3, as DNA: TGTGCCTGGAGTGTAGGTTTGACAGGAGCTAATGAAAAACTGTTTTTT.

The V gene is TRBV28, the J gene TRBJ1-5; D possibly corresponds to TRBD1 (6 bases). Trimming removed 2 bases from V and 9 bases from J, with 14 bases in between. The length of the CDR3 is 14 residues. The germline CDR1 and CDR2 sequences are MDHEN and SYDVKM. CDR3 DNA sequence: TGTGCCAGCAGTTTAGTACAGGGAACGAGGCCCCAGCATTTT. It translates to CASSLVQGTRPQHF.

J is TRBJ1-2 and V is TRBV6-5; weak D call: TRBD1 (6 bases). V was clipped by 6 bases and J by 1 base, with 12 bases between them. Germline CDR1 MNHEY, CDR2 SVGAGI. The CDR3 length is 14 residues. The CDR3 protein is CASRDRVHNYGYTF. In DNA form, the CDR3 reads TGTGCCAGCAGGGACAGAGTGCATAACTATGGCTACACCTTC.

The chain recombines TRBV19 with TRBJ1-5, with TRBD1 matching 8 bases. CDR3 size: 13 residues. V dropped 6 bases and J dropped 6; count of bases not matched to a gene: 4. Per germline, CDR1 LNHDA and CDR2 SQIVND (reference sequence). CDR3 region: CASRDREGQPQHF. CDR3 in DNA: TGTGCCAGTAGGGACAGGGAGGGTCAGCCCCAGCATTTT.

This CDR3 is CASRTPGKDEKLFF. The DNA of the CDR3 is TGTGCCAGCAGGACACCGGGAAAGGATGAAAAACTGTTTTTT. This chain uses TRBV2 with TRBJ1-4; D is undetermined. V was pared by 6 bases and J by 6 bases, with 14 bases between. Germline V gives CDR1 SNHLY, CDR2 FYNNEI. The CDR3 length is 14 residues.

The rearrangement uses TRBV6-1 and TRBJ2-5; 8 positions agree with TRBD2. The J call may be incorrect, as the DNA end agrees better with TRBJ2-7. CDR1 MNHNS and CDR2 SASEGT come from the germline V gene. The CDR3 has 14 amino acids. CDR3 residues: CASTPGGGLYEQYF. Here the CDR3 DNA reads TGTGCCAGCACCCCTGGCGGGGGGCTCTACGAGCAGTACTTC.

The chain has TRBV5-1 and TRBJ2-3, with TRBD1 matching over 7 bases. V lost 6 bases to trimming and J lost 2 bases; unmatched junction nucleotides: 12. The CDR3 sequence is 16 residues long. The V gene's germline CDR1 is SGHRS and CDR2 YFSETQ. The CDR3 region has the DNA TGCGCCAGCACTACTACCGTGACAGGGTCCACAGATACGCAGTATTTT. It encodes CASTTTVTGSTDTQYF.

The chain uses TRBV7-6 and TRBJ2-5; 7 bases match TRBD1. V shed 5 bases, J shed 4 bases, and the junction held 7 bases outside the gene matches. The CDR3 length is 14 residues. From germline, CDR1 is SGHVS and CDR2 FNYEAQ. The CDR3 region has the DNA TGTGCCAGCAGCCCTGAGGGGGCCCGAGAGACCCAGTACTTC. Translated, it gives CASSPEGARETQYF. Using reference TRBV7-6 and TRBJ2-5 for the parts outside the CDR3, the full variable domain is GAGVSQSPRYKVTKRGQDVALRCDPISGHVSLYWYRQALGQGPEFLTYFNYEAQQDKSGLPNDRFSAERPEGSISTLTIQRTEQRDSAMYRCASSPEGARETQYFGPGTRLLVL.

The rearrangement joins TRBV19 to TRBJ1-1; D unclear. The CDR3 covers 13 residues. The V gene lost 3 bases and the J gene lost 0 bases, with 5 bases spanning the gap. The V gene's germline CDR1 is LNHDA and CDR2 SQIVND (reference sequence). CDR3 sequence reads: CASSIQLNTEAFF. CDR3 coding DNA: TGTGCCAGTAGTATTCAGTTGAACACTGAAGCTTTCTTT.

The V call is TRBV30, the J call TRBJ2-3; D gene unclear. Trimming cost V 2 bases and J 0 bases, with 6 bases left between them. Germline assignment: CDR1 GTSNPN and CDR2 SVGIG (reference sequence). This CDR3 comprises 13 residues. The CDR3 loop is CAWSQASTDTQYF. CDR3 coding DNA: TGTGCCTGGAGTCAAGCCAGCACAGATACGCAGTATTTT.

The table lists this clone with a few counts. The chain couples TRBV6-5 to TRBJ1-1; D not certain. CDR3 length: 13 amino acids. The V end was cut by 6 bases, the J end by 2 bases, with 10 bases between. Germline V gene lookup returns CDR1 MNHEY and CDR2 SVGAGI. CDR3 region: CASRNRQNTEAFF. DNA for the CDR3: TGTGCCAGCAGGAACAGACAAAACACTGAAGCTTTCTTT.

The chain recombines TRBV4-3 with TRBJ2-1; 12 positions agree with TRBD1. The V gene's germline CDR1 is LGHNA and CDR2 YSLEER. This CDR3 has 14 residues. V shed 3 bases, J shed 9 bases, and the junction held 3 bases outside the gene matches. CDR3 sequence: CASSQGQGAGEQFF. CDR3 in DNA: TGCGCCAGCAGCCAGGGACAGGGGGCTGGTGAGCAGTTCTTC.

This sequence joins TRBV6-5 and TRBJ2-7; no clear D. This CDR3 has 13 residues. Looked up from germline, CDR1 is MNHEY and CDR2 is SVGAGI. V lost 5 bases, J lost 0 bases, and 8 bases lay in between. The CDR3 reads CASSPTFSYEQYF. CDR3 sequence (DNA): TGTGCCAGCAGTCCGACATTCTCCTACGAGCAGTACTTC.